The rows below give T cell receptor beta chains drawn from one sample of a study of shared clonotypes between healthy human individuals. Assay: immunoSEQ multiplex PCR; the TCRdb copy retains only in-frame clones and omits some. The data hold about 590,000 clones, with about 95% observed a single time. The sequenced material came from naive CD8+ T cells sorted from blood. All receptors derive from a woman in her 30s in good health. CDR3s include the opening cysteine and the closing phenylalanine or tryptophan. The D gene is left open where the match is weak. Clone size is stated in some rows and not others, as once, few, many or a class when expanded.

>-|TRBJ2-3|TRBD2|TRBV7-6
CASSLRLAGTTDTQYF
TGTGCCAGCAGCTTACGACTAGCGGGTACCACAGATACGCAGTATTTT
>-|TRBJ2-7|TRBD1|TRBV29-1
CSAQTTRQGVNF
TGCAGCGCCCAAACAACGAGACAGGGAGTTAACTTC
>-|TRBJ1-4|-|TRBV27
CASSARAGGWTNEKLFF
TGTGCCAGCAGTGCGAGGGCTGGGGGTTGGACTAATGAAAAACTGTTTTTT
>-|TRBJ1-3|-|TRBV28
CAARGLGGNTIYF
TGTGCCGCTAGAGGATTAGGAGGAAACACCATATATTTT
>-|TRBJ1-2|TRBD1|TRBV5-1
CASSSGQGINYGYTF
TGCGCCAGCAGCTCAGGACAGGGGATAAACTATGGCTACACCTTC
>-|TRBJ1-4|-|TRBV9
CASTQDSESEKLFF
TGTGCCAGCACCCAAGACAGCGAAAGTGAAAAACTGTTTTTT
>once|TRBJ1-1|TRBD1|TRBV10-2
CASGTGDWSEAFF
TGCGCCAGCGGGACAGGGGATTGGAGTGAAGCTTTCTTT
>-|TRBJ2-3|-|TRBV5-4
CASSGSGPDTQYF
TGTGCCAGCTCGGGGAGTGGGCCAGATACGCAGTATTTT
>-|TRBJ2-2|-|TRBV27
CASSLAQGGGELFF
TGTGCCAGCAGTTTAGCACAGGGAGGCGGGGAGCTGTTTTTT
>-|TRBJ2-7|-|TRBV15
CATSPGPGSYEQYF
TGTGCCACCAGCCCAGGGCCAGGGTCCTACGAGCAGTACTTC
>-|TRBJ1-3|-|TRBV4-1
CASSQTAGTGNTIYF
TGCGCCAGCAGCCAAACGGCAGGGACTGGAAACACCATATATTTT
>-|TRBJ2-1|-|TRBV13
CASSSTYNEQFF
TGTGCCAGCAGCTCTACCTACAATGAGCAGTTCTTC
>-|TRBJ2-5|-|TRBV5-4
CASRLSTSGETQYF
TGTGCCAGCAGGCTATCCACATCGGGGGAGACCCAGTACTTC
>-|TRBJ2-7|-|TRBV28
CASSLSEGGAYEQYF
TGTGCCAGCAGTTTATCGGAGGGTGGTGCCTACGAGCAGTACTTC
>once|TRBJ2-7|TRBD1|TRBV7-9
CASSLEGRTGNEQYF
TGTGCCAGCAGCTTAGAGGGACGGACAGGGAACGAGCAGTACTTC
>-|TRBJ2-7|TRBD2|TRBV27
CASSLSAGGSYEQYF
TGTGCCAGCAGTTTATCAGCGGGAGGATCCTACGAGCAGTACTTC
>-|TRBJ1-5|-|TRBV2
CASSESQRVGQPQHF
TGTGCCAGCAGTGAATCTCAAAGGGTAGGTCAGCCCCAGCATTTT
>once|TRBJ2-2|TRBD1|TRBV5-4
CASSEGQANTGELFF
TGTGCCAGCAGCGAGGGACAGGCGAACACCGGGGAGCTGTTTTTT
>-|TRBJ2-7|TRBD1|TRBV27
CASSFSGQGIYYEQYF
TGTGCCAGCAGTTTCTCCGGACAGGGCATTTATTACGAGCAGTACTTC
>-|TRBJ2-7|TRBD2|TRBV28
CASSLWPSGRPTYEQYF
TGTGCCAGCAGTTTATGGCCTAGCGGGAGGCCAACCTACGAGCAGTACTTC
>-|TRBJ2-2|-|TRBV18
CASSHPVGELFF
TGTGCCAGCTCACACCCGGTCGGGGAGCTGTTTTTT
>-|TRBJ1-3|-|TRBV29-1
CSVAVPTGNTIYF
TGCAGCGTTGCCGTTCCAACTGGAAACACCATATATTTT
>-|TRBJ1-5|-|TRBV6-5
CASSYYGHHPWWPQHF
TGTGCCAGCAGTTACTACGGACATCACCCCTGGTGGCCCCAGCATTTT
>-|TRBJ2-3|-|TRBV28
CASIGTVVTDTQYF
TGTGCCAGCATCGGGACTGTAGTTACAGATACGCAGTATTTT
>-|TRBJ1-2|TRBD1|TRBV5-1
CASSYTGGDGYTF
TGCGCCAGCAGCTACACAGGGGGGGATGGCTACACCTTC
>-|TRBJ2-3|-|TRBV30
CAWREDIFTDTQYF
TGTGCCTGGAGGGAAGACATCTTCACAGATACGCAGTATTTT
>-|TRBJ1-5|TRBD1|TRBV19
CASSIGQGGLSQPQHF
TGTGCCAGTAGTATAGGACAGGGTGGACTAAGTCAGCCCCAGCATTTT
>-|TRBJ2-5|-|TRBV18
CASSPPGGKTQYF
TGTGCCAGCTCACCACCGGGTGGAAAGACCCAGTACTTC
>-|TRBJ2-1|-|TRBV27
CASSPGGTTYNEQFF
TGTGCCAGCTCCCCTGGAGGGACAACATACAATGAGCAGTTCTTC
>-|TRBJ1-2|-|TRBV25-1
CASRAPGATYGYTF
TGTGCCAGCAGGGCTCCAGGGGCCACCTATGGCTACACCTTC
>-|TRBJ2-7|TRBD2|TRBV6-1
CASSDPTSGSYEQYF
TGTGCCAGCAGTGACCCGACTAGCGGATCCTACGAGCAGTACTTC
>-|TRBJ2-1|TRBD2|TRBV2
CARESGTSGRLVRNEQFF
TGTGCCAGGGAGTCCGGGACTAGCGGACGATTGGTTAGGAATGAGCAGTTCTTC
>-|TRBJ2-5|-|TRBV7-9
CASSLAGFQYF
TGTGCCAGCAGCCTAGCAGGGTTCCAGTACTTC
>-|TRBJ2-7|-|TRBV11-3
CASSLGLGGEQYF
TGTGCCAGCAGCTTAGGACTAGGTGGGGAGCAGTACTTC
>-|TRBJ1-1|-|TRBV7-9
CASSRDHTEAFF
TGTGCCAGCAGCCGCGATCACACTGAAGCTTTCTTT
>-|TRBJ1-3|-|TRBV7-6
CASSSPWGTVSGNTIYF
TGTGCCAGCAGCTCTCCTTGGGGAACAGTCTCTGGAAACACCATATATTTT
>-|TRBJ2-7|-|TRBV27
CASSGSAYEQYF
TGTGCCAGCAGTGGGTCCGCCTACGAGCAGTACTTC
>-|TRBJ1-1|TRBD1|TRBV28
CASSLTGFVIEAFF
TGTGCCAGCAGTTTGACAGGGTTCGTGATTGAAGCTTTCTTT
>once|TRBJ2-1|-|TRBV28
CASSFPSFQRAVYNPTYNEQFF
TGTGCCAGCAGTTTCCCCTCCTTTCAGCGGGCAGTCTATAACCCGACCTACAATGAGCAGTTCTTC
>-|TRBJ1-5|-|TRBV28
CASSSPGNNQPQHF
TGTGCCAGCAGTTCTCCAGGAAACAATCAGCCCCAGCATTTT
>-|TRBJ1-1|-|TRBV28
CASSLWKNTEAFF
TGTGCCAGCAGTTTGTGGAAGAACACTGAAGCTTTCTTT